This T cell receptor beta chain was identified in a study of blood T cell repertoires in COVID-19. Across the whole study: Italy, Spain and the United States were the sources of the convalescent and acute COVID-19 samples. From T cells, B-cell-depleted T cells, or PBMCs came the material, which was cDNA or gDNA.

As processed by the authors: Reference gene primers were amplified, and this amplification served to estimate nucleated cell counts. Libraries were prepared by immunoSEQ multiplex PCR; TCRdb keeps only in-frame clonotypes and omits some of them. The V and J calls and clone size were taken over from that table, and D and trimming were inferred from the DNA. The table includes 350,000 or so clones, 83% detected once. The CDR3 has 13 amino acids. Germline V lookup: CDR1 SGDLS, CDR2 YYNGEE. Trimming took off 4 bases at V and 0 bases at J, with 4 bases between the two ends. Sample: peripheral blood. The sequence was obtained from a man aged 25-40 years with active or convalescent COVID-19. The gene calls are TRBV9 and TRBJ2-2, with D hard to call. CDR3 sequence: CASSPSNTGELFF. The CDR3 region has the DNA TGTGCCAGCAGCCCTTCGAACACCGGGGAGCTGTTTTTT. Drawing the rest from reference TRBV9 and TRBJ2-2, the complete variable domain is DSGVTQTPKHLITATGQRVTLRCSPRSGDLSVYWYQQSLDQGLQFLIQYYNGEERAKGNILERFSAQQFPDLHSELNLSSLELGDSALYFCASSPSNTGELFFGEGSRLTVL.